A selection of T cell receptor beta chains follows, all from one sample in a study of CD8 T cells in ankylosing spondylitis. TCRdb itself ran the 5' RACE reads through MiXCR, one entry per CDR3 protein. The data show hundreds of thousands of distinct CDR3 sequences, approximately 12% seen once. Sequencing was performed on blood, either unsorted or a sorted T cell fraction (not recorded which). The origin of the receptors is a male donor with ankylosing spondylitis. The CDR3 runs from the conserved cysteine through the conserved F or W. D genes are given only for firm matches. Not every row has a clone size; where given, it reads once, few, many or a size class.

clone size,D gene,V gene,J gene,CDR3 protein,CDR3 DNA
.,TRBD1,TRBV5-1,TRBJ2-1,CASSTGQTYNEQFF,TGCGCCAGCAGCACGGGACAGACCTACAATGAGCAGTTCTTC
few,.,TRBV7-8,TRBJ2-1,CASSSGRTGEQFF,TGTGCCAGCAGCTCTGGACGGACTGGTGAGCAGTTCTTC
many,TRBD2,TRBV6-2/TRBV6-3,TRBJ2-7,CASSYRLAGGLSYEQYF,TGTGCCAGCAGTTATCGCCTAGCGGGGGGACTCTCCTACGAGCAGTACTTC
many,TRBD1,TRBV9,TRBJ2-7,CASSPLGTGGYEQYF,TGTGCCAGCAGCCCCTTAGGGACAGGGGGCTACGAGCAGTACTTC
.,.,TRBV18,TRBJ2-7,CASSPQTPYEQYF,TGTGCCAGCTCACCACAGACCCCCTACGAGCAGTACTTC
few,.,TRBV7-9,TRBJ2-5,CASASKSQETQYF,TGTGCCAGCGCCTCTAAATCTCAAGAGACCCAGTACTTC
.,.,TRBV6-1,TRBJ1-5,CASKGTLLISNQPQHF,TGTGCCAGCAAAGGGACCCTGTTGATTAGCAATCAGCCCCAGCATTTT
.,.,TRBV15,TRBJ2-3,CATSRDSVRTTDTQYF,TGTGCCACCAGCAGAGATTCGGTCCGCACCACAGATACGCAGTATTTT
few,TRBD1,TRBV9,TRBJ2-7,CASSTQDRGLYEQYF,TGTGCCAGCAGCACTCAGGACAGGGGGCTCTACGAGCAGTACTTC
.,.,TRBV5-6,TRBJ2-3,CASSLSVAGATDTQYF,TGTGCCAGCAGCCTCTCAGTGGCAGGGGCCACAGATACGCAGTATTTT
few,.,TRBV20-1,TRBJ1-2,CSAREGGSGYTF,TGCAGTGCTAGAGAGGGGGGCTCTGGCTACACCTTC
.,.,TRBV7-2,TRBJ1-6,CASSIDSLGALHF,TGTGCCAGCAGCATCGACAGTTTAGGAGCCCTCCACTTT
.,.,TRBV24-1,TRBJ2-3,CATSDSTGYTDTQYF,TGTGCCACCAGTGATTCAACAGGGTACACAGATACGCAGTATTTT
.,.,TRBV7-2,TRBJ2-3,CASSLSGFRTDTQYF,TGTGCCAGCAGCTTAAGTGGGTTTAGGACAGATACGCAGTATTTT
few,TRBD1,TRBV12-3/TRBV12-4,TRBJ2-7,CASKWGQQSPEQYF,TGTGCCAGCAAATGGGGACAGCAATCCCCCGAGCAGTACTTC
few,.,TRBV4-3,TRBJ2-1,CASSQVGYPFDEQFF,TGCGCCAGCAGCCAAGTAGGTTATCCTTTCGATGAGCAGTTCTTC
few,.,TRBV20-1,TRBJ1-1,CSALDGEAFF,TGCAGTGCGCTGGACGGTGAAGCTTTCTTT
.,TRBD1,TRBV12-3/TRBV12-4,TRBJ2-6,CASRDGTGSSGANVLTF,TGTGCCAGCAGAGACGGGACAGGGAGCTCTGGGGCCAACGTCCTGACTTTC
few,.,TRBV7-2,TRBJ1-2,CASSLVQSSYGYTF,TGTGCCAGCAGCTTAGTACAGTCAAGCTATGGCTACACCTTC
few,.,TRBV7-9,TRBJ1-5,CASSWGDWFQHF,TGTGCCAGCAGCTGGGGAGATTGGTTCCAGCATTTT
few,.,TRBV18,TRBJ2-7,CASSLTYDSYEQYF,TGTGCCAGCTCATTAACCTACGACAGCTACGAGCAGTACTTC
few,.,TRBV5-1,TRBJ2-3,CASSSLGTSTDTQYF,TGCGCCAGCAGCTCCCTAGGGACTAGCACAGATACGCAGTATTTT
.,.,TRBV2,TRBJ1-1,CASSEFTLGGFF,TGTGCCAGCAGTGAATTCACCCTGGGAGGTTTCTTT
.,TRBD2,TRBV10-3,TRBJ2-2,CAISDRGRAQTGELFF,TGTGCCATCAGTGACCGAGGGAGGGCCCAGACCGGGGAGCTGTTTTTT
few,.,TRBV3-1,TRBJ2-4,CASSRGTQVAKNIQYF,TGTGCCAGCAGCCGGGGCACCCAAGTAGCCAAAAACATTCAGTACTTC
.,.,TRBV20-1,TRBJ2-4,CSARDWRGPTKNIQYF,TGCAGTGCTAGAGATTGGCGGGGTCCGACCAAAAACATTCAGTACTTC
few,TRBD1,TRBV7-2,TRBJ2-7,CASSPGRDRAYEQYF,TGTGCCAGCAGCCCAGGCCGGGACAGAGCCTACGAGCAGTACTTC
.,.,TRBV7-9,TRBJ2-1,CASSQKGQPYNEQFF,TGTGCCAGCAGCCAAAAGGGACAACCTTACAATGAGCAGTTCTTC
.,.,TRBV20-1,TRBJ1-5,CSARVVRGPQHF,TGCAGTGCTAGAGTGGTTCGTGGGCCCCAGCATTTT
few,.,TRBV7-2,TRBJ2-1,CASSLIAEQFF,TGTGCCAGCAGTTTAATAGCGGAGCAGTTCTTC
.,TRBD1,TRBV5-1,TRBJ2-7,CASSLSTGVDGYEQYF,TGCGCCAGCAGCTTGAGTACAGGGGTGGACGGATACGAGCAGTACTTC
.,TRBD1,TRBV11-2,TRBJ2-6,CASRTTGGIGANVLTF,TGTGCCAGCAGGACGACAGGGGGCATTGGGGCCAACGTCCTGACTTTC
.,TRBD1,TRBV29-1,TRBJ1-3,CSVRDREPRNTIYF,TGCAGCGTCCGAGACAGGGAACCGAGAAACACCATATATTTT
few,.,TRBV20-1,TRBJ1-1,CSAGTRLVFEAFF,TGCAGTGCAGGGACCCGATTGGTTTTTGAAGCTTTCTTT
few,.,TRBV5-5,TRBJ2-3,CASSFPSSSTDTQYF,TGTGCCAGCAGCTTTCCCAGTTCTAGCACAGATACGCAGTATTTT
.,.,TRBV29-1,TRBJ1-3,CSVERIAGNTIYF,TGCAGCGTTGAACGGATAGCGGGAAACACCATATATTTT
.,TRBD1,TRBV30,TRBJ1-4,CAGDRGLSTNEKLFF,TGTGCCGGCGACAGGGGGCTATCAACTAATGAAAAACTGTTTTTT
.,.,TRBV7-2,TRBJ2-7,CASSPGGSLDEQYF,TGTGCCAGCAGCCCGGGCGGTAGCCTCGACGAGCAGTACTTC
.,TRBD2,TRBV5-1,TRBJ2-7,CASRSGGTDNYEQYF,TGCGCCAGCAGATCGGGGGGGACGGACAACTACGAGCAGTACTTC
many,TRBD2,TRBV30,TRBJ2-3,CAWSGSGAQYF,TGTGCCTGGAGTGGTAGCGGGGCGCAGTATTTT
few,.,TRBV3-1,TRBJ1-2,CASSQDFRHYGYTF,TGTGCCAGCAGCCAAGATTTCAGGCACTATGGCTACACCTTC
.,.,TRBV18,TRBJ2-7,CASSPRDRKSPYEQYF,TGTGCCAGCTCACCCCGCGACAGGAAGTCCCCTTACGAGCAGTACTTC
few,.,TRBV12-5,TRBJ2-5,CASGLAGRETQYF,TGTGCTAGTGGTTTGGCAGGAAGGGAGACCCAGTACTTC
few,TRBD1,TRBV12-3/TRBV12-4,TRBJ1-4,CASSFLTGHNEKLFF,TGTGCCAGCAGCTTTTTGACAGGGCATAATGAAAAACTGTTTTTT
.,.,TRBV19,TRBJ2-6,CASSIDLGLSSGANVLTF,TGTGCCAGTAGTATAGATCTCGGACTTAGCTCTGGGGCCAACGTCCTGACTTTC
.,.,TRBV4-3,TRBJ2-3,CASSQESGTDTQYF,TGCGCCAGCAGCCAAGAGAGCGGCACAGATACGCAGTATTTT
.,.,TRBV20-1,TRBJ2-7,CSASRAKSSYEQYF,TGCAGTGCTAGCCGGGCCAAAAGCTCCTACGAGCAGTACTTC
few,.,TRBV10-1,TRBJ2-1,CASSESPSSYNEQFF,TGCGCCAGCAGTGAGTCGCCGAGCTCCTACAATGAGCAGTTCTTC
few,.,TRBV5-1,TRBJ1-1,CASTRNERDTEAFF,TGCGCCAGCACCCGGAATGAGAGGGACACTGAAGCTTTCTTT
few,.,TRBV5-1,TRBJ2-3,CASTKSPGQGVTDTQYF,TGCGCCAGCACAAAGTCACCGGGACAAGGAGTCACAGATACGCAGTATTTT
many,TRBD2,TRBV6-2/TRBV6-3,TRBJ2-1,CASSPGLAGGSRAF,TGTGCCAGCAGCCCGGGACTAGCGGGAGGCTCCAGGGCCTTC
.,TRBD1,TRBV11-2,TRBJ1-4,CASSFSGQPNEKLFF,TGTGCCAGCAGCTTTTCGGGACAGCCTAATGAAAAACTGTTTTTT
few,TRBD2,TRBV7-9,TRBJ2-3,CASSLRPLGRGDTQYF,TGTGCCAGCAGCTTACGGCCGCTTGGGAGGGGAGATACGCAGTATTTT